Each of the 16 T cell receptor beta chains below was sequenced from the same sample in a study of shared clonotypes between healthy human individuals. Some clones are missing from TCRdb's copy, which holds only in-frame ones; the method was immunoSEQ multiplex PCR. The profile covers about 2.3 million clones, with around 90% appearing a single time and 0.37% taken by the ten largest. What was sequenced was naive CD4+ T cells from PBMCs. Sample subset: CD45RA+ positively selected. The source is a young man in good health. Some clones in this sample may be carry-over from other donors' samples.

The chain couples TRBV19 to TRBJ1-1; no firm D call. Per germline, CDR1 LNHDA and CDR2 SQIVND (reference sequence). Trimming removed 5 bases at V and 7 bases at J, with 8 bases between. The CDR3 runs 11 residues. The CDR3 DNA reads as TGTGCCAGTAGTCGCCGGGGTGAAGCTTTCTTT. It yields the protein CASSRRGEAFF.

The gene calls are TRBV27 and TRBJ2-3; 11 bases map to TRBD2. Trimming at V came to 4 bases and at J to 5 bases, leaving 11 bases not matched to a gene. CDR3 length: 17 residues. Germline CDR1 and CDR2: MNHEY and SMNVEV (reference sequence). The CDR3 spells CASSSRRTSGPGDTQYF. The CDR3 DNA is TGTGCCAGCAGTTCCCGGAGGACTAGCGGGCCGGGAGATACGCAGTATTTT.

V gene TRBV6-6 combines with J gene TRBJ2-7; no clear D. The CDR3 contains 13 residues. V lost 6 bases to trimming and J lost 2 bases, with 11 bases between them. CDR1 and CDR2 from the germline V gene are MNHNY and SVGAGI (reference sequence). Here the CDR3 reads CASSPTETYEQYF. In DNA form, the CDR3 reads TGTGCCAGCAGCCCAACAGAGACCTACGAGCAGTACTTC.

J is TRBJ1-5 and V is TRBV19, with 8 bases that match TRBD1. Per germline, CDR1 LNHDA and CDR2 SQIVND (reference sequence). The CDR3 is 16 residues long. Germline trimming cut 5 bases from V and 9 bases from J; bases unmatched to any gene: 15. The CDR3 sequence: CASSPQDRGHQGPQHF. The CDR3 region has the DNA TGTGCCAGTAGTCCTCAAGACAGGGGCCACCAAGGGCCCCAGCATTTT.

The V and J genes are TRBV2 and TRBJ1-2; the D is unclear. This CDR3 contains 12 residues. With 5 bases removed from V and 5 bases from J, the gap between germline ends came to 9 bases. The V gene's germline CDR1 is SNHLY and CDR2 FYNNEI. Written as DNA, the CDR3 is TGTGCCAGCAGTCTATACGGGTATGGCTACACCTTC. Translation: CASSLYGYGYTF.

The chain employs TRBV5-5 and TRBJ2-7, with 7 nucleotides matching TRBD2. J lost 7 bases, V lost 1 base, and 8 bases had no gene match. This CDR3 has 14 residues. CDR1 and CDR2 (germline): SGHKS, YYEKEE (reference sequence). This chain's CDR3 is CASSLSLGEGEQYF. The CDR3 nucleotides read TGTGCCAGCAGCTTGTCGCTGGGGGAGGGTGAGCAGTACTTC.

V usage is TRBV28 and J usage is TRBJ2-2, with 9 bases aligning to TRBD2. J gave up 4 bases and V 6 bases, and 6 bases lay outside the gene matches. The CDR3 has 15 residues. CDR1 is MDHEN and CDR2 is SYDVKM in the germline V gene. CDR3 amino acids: CASRRGLAGTGELFF. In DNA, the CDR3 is TGTGCCAGCAGACGGGGACTAGCCGGCACCGGGGAGCTGTTTTTT. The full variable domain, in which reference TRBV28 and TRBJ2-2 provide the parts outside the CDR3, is DVKVTQSSRYLVKRTGEKVFLECVQDMDHENMFWYRQDPGLGLRLIYFSYDVKMKEKGDIPEGYSVSREKKERFSLILESASTNQTSMYLCASRRGLAGTGELFFGEGSRLTVL.

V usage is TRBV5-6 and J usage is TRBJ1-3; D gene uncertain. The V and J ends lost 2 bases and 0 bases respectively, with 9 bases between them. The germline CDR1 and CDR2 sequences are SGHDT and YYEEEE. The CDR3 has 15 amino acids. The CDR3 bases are TGTGCCAGCAGCTTCGGGGTAGACTCTGGAAACACCATATATTTT. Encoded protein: CASSFGVDSGNTIYF.

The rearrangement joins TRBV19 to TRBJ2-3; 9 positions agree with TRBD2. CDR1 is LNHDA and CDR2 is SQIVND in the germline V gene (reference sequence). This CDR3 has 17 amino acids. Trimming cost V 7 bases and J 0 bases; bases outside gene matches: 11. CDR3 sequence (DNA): TGTGCCAGTACCCCCCGGGTAGCGGGGGCTAGCACAGATACGCAGTATTTT. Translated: CASTPRVAGASTDTQYF. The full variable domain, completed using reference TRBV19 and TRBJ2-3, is DGGITQSPKYLFRKEGQNVTLSCEQNLNHDAMYWYRQDPGQGLRLIYYSQIVNDFQKGDIAEGYSVSREKKESFPLTVTSAQKNPTAFYLCASTPRVAGASTDTQYFGPGTRLTVL.

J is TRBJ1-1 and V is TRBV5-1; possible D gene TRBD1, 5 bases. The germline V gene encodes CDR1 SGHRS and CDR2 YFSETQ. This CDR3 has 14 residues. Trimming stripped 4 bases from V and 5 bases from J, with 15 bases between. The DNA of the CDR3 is TGCGCCAGCAGCCGGACCATAGAGGGGACTGAAGCTTTCTTT. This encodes CASSRTIEGTEAFF.

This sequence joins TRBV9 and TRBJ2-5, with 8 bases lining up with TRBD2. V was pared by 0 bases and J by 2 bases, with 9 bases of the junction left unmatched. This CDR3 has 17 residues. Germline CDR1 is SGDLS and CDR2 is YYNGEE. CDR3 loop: CASSVGAGGPGQETQYF. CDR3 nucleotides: TGTGCCAGCAGCGTAGGTGCGGGAGGACCCGGTCAAGAGACCCAGTACTTC. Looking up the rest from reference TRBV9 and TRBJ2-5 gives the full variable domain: DSGVTQTPKHLITATGQRVTLRCSPRSGDLSVYWYQQSLDQGLQFLIQYYNGEERAKGNILERFSAQQFPDLHSELNLSSLELGDSALYFCASSVGAGGPGQETQYFGPGTRLLVL.

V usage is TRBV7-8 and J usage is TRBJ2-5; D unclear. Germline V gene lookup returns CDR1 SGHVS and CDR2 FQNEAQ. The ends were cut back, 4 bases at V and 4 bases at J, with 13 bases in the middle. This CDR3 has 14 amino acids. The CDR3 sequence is CASSYPGWRETQYF. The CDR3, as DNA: TGTGCCAGCAGCTACCCCGGATGGAGAGAGACCCAGTACTTC.

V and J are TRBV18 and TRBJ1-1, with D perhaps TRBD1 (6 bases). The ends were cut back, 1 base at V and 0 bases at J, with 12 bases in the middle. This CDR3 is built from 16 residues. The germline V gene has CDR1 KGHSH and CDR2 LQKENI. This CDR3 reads CASSPRDTYMNTEAFF. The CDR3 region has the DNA TGTGCCAGCTCACCACGGGACACCTATATGAACACTGAAGCTTTCTTT.

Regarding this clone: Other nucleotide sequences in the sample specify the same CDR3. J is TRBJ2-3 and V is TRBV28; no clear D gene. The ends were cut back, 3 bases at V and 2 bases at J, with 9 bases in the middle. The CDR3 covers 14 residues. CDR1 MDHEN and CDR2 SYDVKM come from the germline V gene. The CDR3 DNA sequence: TGTGCCAGCAGTTTGGGCAGATACACAGATACGCAGTATTTT. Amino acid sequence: CASSLGRYTDTQYF.

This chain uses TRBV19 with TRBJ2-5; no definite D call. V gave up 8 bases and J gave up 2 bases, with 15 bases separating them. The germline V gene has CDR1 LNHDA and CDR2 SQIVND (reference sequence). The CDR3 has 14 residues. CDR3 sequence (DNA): TGTGCCAGTCGCGCTACGAGAGCACAAGAGACCCAGTACTTC. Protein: CASRATRAQETQYF. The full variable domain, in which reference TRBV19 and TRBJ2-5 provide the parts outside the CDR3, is DGGITQSPKYLFRKEGQNVTLSCEQNLNHDAMYWYRQDPGQGLRLIYYSQIVNDFQKGDIAEGYSVSREKKESFPLTVTSAQKNPTAFYLCASRATRAQETQYFGPGTRLLVL.

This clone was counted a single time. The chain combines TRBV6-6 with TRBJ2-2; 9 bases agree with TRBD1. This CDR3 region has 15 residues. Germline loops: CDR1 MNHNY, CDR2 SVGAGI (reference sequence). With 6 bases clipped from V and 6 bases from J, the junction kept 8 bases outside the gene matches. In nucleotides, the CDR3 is TGTGCCAGCAGCCCCGGGACAGGGTGGGCCGGGGAGCTGTTTTTT. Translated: CASSPGTGWAGELFF.